One sample yielded the 25 T cell receptor beta chains listed below, sequenced in a study of T cells in Graves' hyperthyroidism and ophthalmopathy. Amplified regions were TCR beta CDR3 sequences from RNA transcripts. The primer set for the first-round RT-PCR of the TCR CDR3 was HTBI. TCRdb recomputed calls from the multiplex PCR reads with MiXCR, one row per CDR3 protein. The sample lists about 640,000 distinct CDR3 sequences; 20% to 25% were seen once. The sequenced sample was blood. These receptors all come from a man aged 25 to 45 with Graves' ophthalmopathy.

The chain links TRBV4-1 to TRBJ1-2; D not resolved. Trimming took off 0 bases at V and 2 bases at J, with 10 bases between the two ends. This CDR3 has 15 residues. Germline assignment: CDR1 MGHRA and CDR2 YSYEKL. Written as DNA, the CDR3 is TGCGCCAGCAGCCAAGATCACCGGGGAAACTATGGCTACACCTTC. Translation: CASSQDHRGNYGYTF.

V is TRBV11-1 and J is TRBJ2-7; 7 nucleotides line up with TRBD1. The CDR3 has 13 residues. V gave up 0 bases and J gave up 6 bases; unmatched junction bases: 2. Germline assignment: CDR1 SGHAT and CDR2 FQDESV (reference sequence). The CDR3, as DNA: TGTGCCAGCAGCTTAGCACAGGGGATCGAGCAGTACTTC. The encoded protein is CASSLAQGIEQYF.

The chain links TRBV7-2 to TRBJ2-1; no clear D. The CDR3 length is 14 residues. The ends were cut back, 2 bases at V and 5 bases at J, with 10 bases in the middle. The germline V gene encodes CDR1 SGHTA and CDR2 FQGNSA. This CDR3 is CASSLIFSDNEQFF. The CDR3 DNA follows: TGTGCCAGCAGCTTAATATTTTCGGACAATGAGCAGTTCTTC.

Comments on this clonotype: A much larger clone lies a single base off, so this may be a read error. The chain is built from TRBV7-9 and TRBJ2-1; possibly TRBD2 for D (5 bases). The CDR3 sequence is 15 residues long. Germline V gene data show CDR1 as SEHNR and CDR2 as FQNEAQ (reference sequence). The CDR3 is CASSSIGLSYNEQCF. The CDR3 DNA reads TGTGCCAGCAGCTCCATAGGACTGTCCTACAATGAGCAGTGCTTC.

This clonotype occurred many times. This sequence joins TRBV3-1 and TRBJ1-1; 7 bases agree with TRBD1. With V trimmed by 5 bases and J by 1 base, 4 bases remained unmatched. The germline CDR1 and CDR2 sequences are LGHDT and YNNKEL (reference sequence). This CDR3 contains 14 residues. The CDR3 here is CASSYGTANTEAFF. CDR3 DNA sequence: TGTGCCAGCAGCTACGGGACAGCGAACACTGAAGCTTTCTTT.

The gene calls are TRBV5-1 and TRBJ1-6, with D unclear. This CDR3 has 14 amino acids. Trimming pared 1 base from V and 8 bases from J, leaving 10 bases between. Germline CDR1 reads SGHRS; CDR2 reads YFSETQ. The CDR3 region is CASSLMAEDSPLHF. CDR3 sequence (DNA): TGCGCCAGCAGCTTGATGGCAGAGGATTCACCCCTCCACTTT.

This clonotype was picked up a small number of times. The chain recombines TRBV12-3 or TRBV12-4 with TRBJ1-5, with a tentative D call TRBD1 (5 bases). The CDR3 spans 13 residues. Trimming took 6 bases from V and 6 from J, leaving 12 bases between them. The chain's CDR3 is CASSPDTLQPQHF. In DNA, the CDR3 is TGTGCCAGCAGCCCGGACACCCTTCAGCCCCAGCATTTT.

This clonotype was picked up a small number of times. The chain joins TRBV5-1 to TRBJ2-7; 7 bases are a match to TRBD1. Germline V gene sequence: CDR1 SGHRS, CDR2 YFSETQ. The CDR3 is 15 amino acids. With V trimmed by 2 bases and J by 0 bases, 5 bases remained unmatched. This CDR3 reads CASSLSGQSSYEQYF. In nucleotides, the CDR3 is TGCGCCAGCAGCTTATCGGGACAGTCCTCCTACGAGCAGTACTTC.

The chain combines TRBV6-5 with TRBJ2-1, with 16 nucleotides matching TRBD2. The CDR3 loop spans 17 amino acids. Germline lookup yields CDR1 MNHEY and CDR2 SVGAGI. V shed 0 bases, J shed 10 bases, and the junction held 6 bases outside the gene matches. The CDR3 here is CASSYSVGTSGREEQFF. In nucleotides, the CDR3 is TGTGCCAGCAGTTACTCCGTTGGGACTAGCGGGAGGGAGGAGCAGTTCTTC.

The chain joins TRBV20-1 to TRBJ2-7; 7 bases are a match to TRBD2. The junction had 11 bases not matched to a gene; V was cut back by 4 bases and J by 2 bases. The germline V gene has CDR1 DFQATT and CDR2 SNEGSKA (reference sequence). The length of the CDR3 is 15 residues. CDR3 in amino acids: CSAIDGLADTYEQYF. The CDR3 nucleotides read TGCAGTGCTATAGATGGGCTAGCGGACACCTACGAGCAGTACTTC.

This clonotype occurred a few times. V usage is TRBV7-9 and J usage is TRBJ2-1; tentative D call: TRBD2 (5 bases). The CDR3 covers 12 residues. Trimming shortened V by 4 bases and J by 8 bases, and 9 bases separated the two germline ends. The germline V gene encodes CDR1 SEHNR and CDR2 FQNEAQ (reference sequence). The CDR3 reads CASSSLGDEQFF. DNA for the CDR3: TGTGCCAGCAGCTCACTAGGCGATGAGCAGTTCTTC.

The table lists this clonotype with a few counts. The chain links TRBV30 to TRBJ2-7; D may correspond to TRBD1 or TRBD2 (5 bases each). Trimming cost V 0 bases and J 0 bases, with 9 bases left between them. CDR1 GTSNPN and CDR2 SVGIG come from the germline V gene (reference sequence). This CDR3 is built from 14 residues. The CDR3 DNA is TGTGCCTGGAGTGTAGGGACGGCCTCCTACGAGCAGTACTTC. This sequence encodes CAWSVGTASYEQYF.

There are many counts of this clonotype. The V gene is TRBV2, the J gene TRBJ2-7, with TRBD1 matching over 9 bases. V lost 5 bases, J lost 0 bases, and 8 bases stayed unmatched. The CDR3 totals 16 residues. Germline CDR1 reads SNHLY; CDR2 reads FYNNEI. DNA of the CDR3: TGTGCCAGCAGTATACAGGGGGCCATAAGCTCCTACGAGCAGTACTTC. Its translation: CASSIQGAISSYEQYF.

The chain recombines TRBV27 with TRBJ2-7, with 8 nucleotides matching TRBD2. Trimming took 2 bases from V and 4 from J; bases not matched to a gene: 13. Germline V CDR1 and CDR2: MNHEY, SMNVEV (reference sequence). The CDR3 spans 17 residues. CDR3 sequence reads: CASSLRDNGRAWYEQYF. The CDR3 nucleotides read TGTGCCAGCAGTTTAAGGGACAACGGGAGGGCCTGGTACGAGCAGTACTTC.

Only a few counts were recorded for this clonotype. The chain uses TRBV3-1 and TRBJ2-5; D may be TRBD1 (6 bases). CDR1 is LGHDT, CDR2 YNNKEL, per germline (reference sequence). Trimming shortened V by 2 bases and J by 1 base, and 14 bases separated the two germline ends. The CDR3 consists of 16 residues. CDR3 in amino acids: CASSQRDKGAQETQYF. Written as DNA, the CDR3 is TGTGCCAGCAGCCAAAGGGACAAAGGAGCCCAAGAGACCCAGTACTTC.

In this sample, this clonotype turned up a few times. The chain joins TRBV6-5 to TRBJ1-1; D not certain. This CDR3 has 15 residues. The germline V gene encodes CDR1 MNHEY and CDR2 SVGAGI. The V end lost 2 bases, the J end lost 5 bases, and 15 bases lay between the germline ends. Written as DNA, the CDR3 is TGTGCCAGCAGTTACAGTCCAGGTGTGGTTACTGAAGCTTTCTTT. Amino acid sequence: CASSYSPGVVTEAFF.

The chain combines TRBV5-4 with TRBJ2-2; maybe TRBD1 (6 bases). The V gene lost 3 bases and the J gene lost 14 bases, with 14 bases spanning the gap. The CDR3 consists of 12 residues. Per germline, CDR1 SGHNT and CDR2 YYREEE (reference sequence). The CDR3 sequence: CASSSGVGGLFF. The CDR3 DNA follows: TGTGCCAGCAGCTCCGGCGTAGGGGGACTGTTTTTT.

This clonotype was recorded many times. The rearrangement joins TRBV3-1 to TRBJ1-5, with D perhaps matching TRBD1 (5 bases). This CDR3 comprises 14 residues. Per the germline V gene, CDR1 is LGHDT and CDR2 is YNNKEL (reference sequence). V lost 4 bases and J 2 bases, leaving 9 bases between the germline ends. DNA of the CDR3: TGTGCCAGCAGCCGGGGCCCCGGCAATCAGCCCCAGCATTTT. This encodes CASSRGPGNQPQHF.

V gene TRBV14 combines with J gene TRBJ2-1; D might be TRBD2 (7 bases). CDR1 and CDR2 from the germline V gene are SGHDN and FVKESK. There are 14 residues in the CDR3. Trimming took 8 bases from V and 3 from J, leaving 14 bases between them. The CDR3 region has the DNA TGTGCCAGCGGGGGGGCTAGGGGCTACAATGAGCAGTTCTTC. Its translation: CASGGARGYNEQFF.

The chain recombines TRBV5-1 with TRBJ2-2; a possible D gene is TRBD1 (6 bases). Germline CDR1 is SGHRS and CDR2 is YFSETQ. Trimming removed 4 bases at V and 0 bases at J, with 13 bases between. The CDR3 contains 16 residues. Written as DNA, the CDR3 is TGCGCCAGCAGCCTCCGTGGGGGCACGAACACCGGGGAGCTGTTTTTT. Its protein product is CASSLRGGTNTGELFF.

This clonotype was seen repeatedly, ten times or more. In DNA, the CDR3 is TGTGCCAGCAGCTTACCCGTCGATAGGACAGGAATCTATGGCTACACCTTC. This gives the protein CASSLPVDRTGIYGYTF. The genes are TRBV7-2 and TRBJ1-2, with 7 bases aligning to TRBD1. CDR1 and CDR2 (germline): SGHTA, FQGNSA. CDR3 length equals 17 residues. V shed 2 bases, J shed 4 bases, and the junction held 13 bases outside the gene matches.

This clonotype was detected many times. V usage is TRBV11-2 and J usage is TRBJ2-3, with 11 bases fitting TRBD2. CDR1 is SGHAT, CDR2 FQNNGV, per germline. CDR3 length equals 15 residues. V was clipped by 6 bases and J by 5 bases; unmatched bases: 7. In nucleotides, the CDR3 is TGTGCCAGCAGTGATATAGCGGGAGGGCTAGATACGCAGTATTTT. It codes for CASSDIAGGLDTQYF.

The V and J genes are TRBV27 and TRBJ2-2; maybe TRBD1 (6 bases). Trimming stripped 6 bases from V and 2 bases from J, with 13 bases between. Germline CDR1 is MNHEY and CDR2 is SMNVEV (reference sequence). There are 15 residues in the CDR3. This CDR3 reads CASRQPGQNTGELFF. The CDR3 nucleotides are TGTGCCAGCAGACAGCCGGGACAAAACACCGGGGAGCTGTTTTTT.

This clonotype has at least ten counts. The rearrangement joins TRBV7-2 to TRBJ2-4, with 16 bases aligning to TRBD2. Germline lookup yields CDR1 SGHTA and CDR2 FQGNSA. V was pared by 3 bases and J by 7 bases, with 6 bases of the junction left unmatched. The CDR3 extends over 17 amino acids. The CDR3 nucleotides are TGTGCCAGCAGCTTGAACCCGGGACTAGCGGGAGGGAACATTCAGTACTTC. Translated, it gives CASSLNPGLAGGNIQYF.

The chain employs TRBV5-1 and TRBJ2-3; D unresolved. The CDR3 length is 16 residues. Trimming removed 0 bases at V and 0 bases at J, with 11 bases between. Germline CDR1 is SGHRS and CDR2 is YFSETQ. CDR3 in DNA: TGCGCCAGCAGCTTGGATCCGTTTTCTAGCACAGATACGCAGTATTTT. Translated: CASSLDPFSSTDTQYF. Drawing the rest from reference TRBV5-1 and TRBJ2-3, the complete variable domain is KAGVTQTPRYLIKTRGQQVTLSCSPISGHRSVSWYQQTPGQGLQFLFEYFSETQRNKGNFPGRFSGRQFSNSRSEMNVSTLELGDSALYLCASSLDPFSSTDTQYFGPGTRLTVL.